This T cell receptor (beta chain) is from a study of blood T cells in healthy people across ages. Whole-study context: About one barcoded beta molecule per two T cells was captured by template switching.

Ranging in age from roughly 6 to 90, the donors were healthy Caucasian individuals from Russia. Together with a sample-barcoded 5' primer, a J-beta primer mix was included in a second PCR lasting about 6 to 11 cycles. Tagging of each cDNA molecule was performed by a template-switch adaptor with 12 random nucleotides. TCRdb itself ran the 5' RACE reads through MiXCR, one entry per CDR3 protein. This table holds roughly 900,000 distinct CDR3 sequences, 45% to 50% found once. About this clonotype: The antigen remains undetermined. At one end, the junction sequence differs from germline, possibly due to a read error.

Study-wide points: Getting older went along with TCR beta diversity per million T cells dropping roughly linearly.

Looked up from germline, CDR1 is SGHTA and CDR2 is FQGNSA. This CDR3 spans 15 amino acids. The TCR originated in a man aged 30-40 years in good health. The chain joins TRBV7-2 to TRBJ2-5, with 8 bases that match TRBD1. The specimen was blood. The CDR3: CASNLGQGGRETQYF. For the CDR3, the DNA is TGTGCCAGCAACTTAGGACAGGGCGGTAGAGAGACCCAGTACTTC.